A selection of T cell receptor beta chains follows, all from one sample in a study of T cell responses to AZD1222 COVID-19 vaccine. TCRdb's copy holds only in-frame clones and misses some; the assay was immunoSEQ multiplex PCR. The table has 80,000 to 100,000 clones, about 92% seen once. The material was peripheral blood, obtained on day 0 of AZD1222 vaccination. The receptors here all came from an adult in good health. Each CDR3 is given with its conserved first and last residue. The order of the fields is D gene, V gene, clone size, J gene, CDR3 protein, CDR3 DNA. A D gene is named only where the DNA matches it firmly. Expanded clones get a size class; other rows say once, few or many, or leave the size out.

D gene: -
V gene: TRBV9
clone size: -
J gene: TRBJ2-1
CDR3 protein: CASSGDSYNEQFF
CDR3 DNA: TGTGCCAGCAGCGGTGACAGCTACAATGAGCAGTTCTTC

D gene: -
V gene: TRBV19
clone size: -
J gene: TRBJ1-5
CDR3 protein: CASHSALSNQPQHF
CDR3 DNA: TGTGCCAGTCACAGCGCCCTGAGCAATCAGCCCCAGCATTTT

D gene: TRBD1
V gene: TRBV7-8
clone size: -
J gene: TRBJ1-3
CDR3 protein: CASSRQGQSSGNTIYF
CDR3 DNA: TGTGCCAGCAGTCGACAGGGTCAAAGCTCTGGAAACACCATATATTTT

D gene: -
V gene: TRBV19
clone size: few
J gene: TRBJ1-3
CDR3 protein: CASSTGWGNTIYF
CDR3 DNA: TGTGCCAGTAGCACAGGGTGGGGAAACACCATATATTTT

D gene: TRBD2
V gene: TRBV6-2/TRBV6-3
clone size: few
J gene: TRBJ2-3
CDR3 protein: CASSLAGEGADTQYF
CDR3 DNA: TGTGCCAGCAGCTTAGCGGGAGAGGGAGCAGATACGCAGTATTTT

D gene: -
V gene: TRBV30
clone size: -
J gene: TRBJ1-1
CDR3 protein: CAWEGGRNTEAFF
CDR3 DNA: TGTGCCTGGGAGGGGGGTAGGAACACTGAAGCTTTCTTT

D gene: TRBD1
V gene: TRBV24-1
clone size: -
J gene: TRBJ2-2
CDR3 protein: CATSDPTGDISGELFF
CDR3 DNA: TGTGCCACCAGTGACCCGACAGGGGATATTTCCGGGGAGCTGTTTTTT

D gene: -
V gene: TRBV19
clone size: -
J gene: TRBJ1-1
CDR3 protein: CASSMGGNTEAFF
CDR3 DNA: TGTGCCAGTAGTATGGGGGGGAACACTGAAGCTTTCTTT

D gene: -
V gene: TRBV3-1/TRBV3-2
clone size: -
J gene: TRBJ1-1
CDR3 protein: CASSQEGRRASAFF
CDR3 DNA: TGTGCCAGCAGCCAAGAGGGACGGAGGGCTTCAGCTTTCTTT

D gene: TRBD2
V gene: TRBV9
clone size: -
J gene: TRBJ2-3
CDR3 protein: CASSAEAGGTDTQYF
CDR3 DNA: TGTGCCAGCAGCGCAGAAGCGGGGGGCACAGATACGCAGTATTTT

D gene: -
V gene: TRBV5-4
clone size: -
J gene: TRBJ2-7
CDR3 protein: CASSLARQRPGEQYF
CDR3 DNA: TGTGCCAGCAGCTTGGCTCGACAGAGACCCGGCGAGCAGTACTTC